Listed below are T cell receptor beta chains from one sample, sequenced in a study of cytomegalovirus exposure and HLA in healthy donors. The repertoire was sequenced with immunoSEQ multiplex PCR; TCRdb's copy has only in-frame clones and lacks some. The table has about 130,000 clones, 65% to 70% seen once. Sequenced: PBMCs. The source of these receptors is a human donor in good health. Each CDR3 is given with its conserved first and last residue. The order of the fields is J gene, clone size, D gene, V gene, CDR3 protein, CDR3 DNA. D genes are given only for firm matches. Clone size is not always given. Where it is, it says once, few, many or a class for expanded clones.

TRBJ1-5 | few | - | TRBV27 | CASSFEANQPQHF | TGTGCCAGCAGTTTTGAGGCCAATCAGCCCCAGCATTTT
TRBJ1-2 | - | TRBD1 | TRBV28 | CASNRIDRGPGSYTF | TGTGCCAGCAACAGGATCGACAGGGGCCCGGGGAGCTACACCTTC
TRBJ2-5 | - | - | TRBV5-6 | CASSLERRETQYF | TGTGCCAGCAGCTTGGAGCGTAGGGAGACCCAGTACTTC
TRBJ2-7 | few | - | TRBV6-1 | CASFQGYEQYF | TGTGCCAGCTTCCAGGGTTACGAGCAGTACTTC
TRBJ2-1 | - | TRBD2 | TRBV5-1 | CASSLGLALYNEQFF | TGCGCCAGCAGCCTGGGACTAGCCCTTTACAATGAGCAGTTCTTC
TRBJ2-5 | - | TRBD2 | TRBV23-1 | CASSQFEREVGETQYF | TGCGCCAGCAGTCAATTTGAGCGGGAGGTAGGAGAGACCCAGTACTTC
TRBJ2-7 | - | - | TRBV5-4 | CASSLRGIAYEQYF | TGTGCCAGCAGCTTGAGGGGGATCGCCTACGAGCAGTACTTC
TRBJ2-1 | - | TRBD2 | TRBV5-1 | CASSPGLAGLNEQFF | TGCGCCAGCAGCCCAGGACTAGCGGGATTGAATGAGCAGTTCTTC
TRBJ2-7 | - | - | TRBV7-9 | CASSLDRSYEQYF | TGTGCCAGCAGCTTAGACAGGTCTTACGAGCAGTACTTC
TRBJ2-6 | - | TRBD1 | TRBV4-1 | CASSQEHRGNSGANVLTF | TGCGCCAGCAGCCAAGAACACAGGGGGAACTCTGGGGCCAACGTCCTGACTTTC
TRBJ2-2 | - | - | TRBV7-3 | CASSSPAENTGELFF | TGTGCCAGCAGCTCTCCGGCGGAGAACACCGGGGAGCTGTTTTTT
TRBJ1-1 | - | TRBD1 | TRBV18 | CASSPSWGQGYTEAFF | TGTGCCAGCTCACCCTCGTGGGGACAGGGGTACACTGAAGCTTTCTTT
TRBJ2-7 | - | - | TRBV28 | CASSQGRETYEQYF | TGTGCCAGCAGTCAGGGGCGGGAGACCTACGAGCAGTACTTC
TRBJ2-1 | - | TRBD1 | TRBV29-1 | CSVVPRGLVNEQFF | TGCAGCGTTGTTCCCAGGGGGCTTGTCAATGAGCAGTTCTTC
TRBJ1-4 | - | - | TRBV5-8 | CASSHYRATNEKLFF | TGTGCCAGCAGTCACTACAGGGCGACGAATGAAAAACTGTTTTTT
TRBJ2-3 | - | TRBD2 | TRBV4-3 | CASSQDPSGRADTQYF | TGCGCCAGCAGCCAAGACCCTAGCGGGAGAGCAGATACGCAGTATTTT
TRBJ2-1 | few | TRBD2 | TRBV9 | CASSRTSGRDNEQFF | TGTGCCAGCAGCCGGACTAGCGGGAGGGACAATGAGCAGTTCTTC
TRBJ1-3 | - | - | TRBV6-1 | CASRFGTTLNTIYF | TGTGCCAGCAGATTCGGGACAACTCTAAACACCATATATTTT
TRBJ2-7 | few | TRBD2 | TRBV27 | CASSLEGIGRVYEQYF | TGTGCCAGCAGTTTAGAGGGGATCGGGAGGGTCTACGAGCAGTACTTC
TRBJ2-2 | - | - | TRBV9 | CASSVSVGSSAGELFF | TGTGCCAGCAGCGTATCGGTCGGGAGCTCGGCCGGGGAGCTGTTTTTT
TRBJ1-1 | once | - | TRBV5-1 | CASSLTVTGTEAFF | TGCGCCAGCAGCTTGACGGTCACGGGCACTGAAGCTTTCTTT
TRBJ2-1 | - | - | TRBV11-1 | CASSRVGNNEQFF | TGTGCCAGCAGCCGCGTCGGGAACAATGAGCAGTTCTTC
TRBJ2-1 | - | TRBD2 | TRBV2 | CASSEGTSGISYNEQFF | TGTGCCAGCAGTGAAGGGACTAGCGGGATCTCCTACAATGAGCAGTTCTTC
TRBJ2-3 | few | - | TRBV7-9 | CAGLGPPPTDTQYF | TGTGCCGGACTGGGTCCCCCTCCCACAGATACGCAGTATTTT
TRBJ2-2 | - | TRBD1 | TRBV5-1 | CASSDPGQGATGELFF | TGCGCCAGCAGCGATCCGGGACAGGGGGCCACCGGGGAGCTGTTTTTT
TRBJ2-1 | - | - | TRBV5-1 | CASTQDSAYNEQFF | TGCGCCAGCACCCAAGACTCGGCCTACAATGAGCAGTTCTTC
TRBJ2-7 | few | - | TRBV6-4 | CASTPGLLVQSYEQYF | TGTGCCAGCACCCCGGGACTCTTGGTACAGTCCTACGAGCAGTACTTC
TRBJ2-7 | - | - | TRBV9 | CASSVQGVNEQYF | TGTGCCAGCAGCGTACAAGGAGTAAACGAGCAGTACTTC